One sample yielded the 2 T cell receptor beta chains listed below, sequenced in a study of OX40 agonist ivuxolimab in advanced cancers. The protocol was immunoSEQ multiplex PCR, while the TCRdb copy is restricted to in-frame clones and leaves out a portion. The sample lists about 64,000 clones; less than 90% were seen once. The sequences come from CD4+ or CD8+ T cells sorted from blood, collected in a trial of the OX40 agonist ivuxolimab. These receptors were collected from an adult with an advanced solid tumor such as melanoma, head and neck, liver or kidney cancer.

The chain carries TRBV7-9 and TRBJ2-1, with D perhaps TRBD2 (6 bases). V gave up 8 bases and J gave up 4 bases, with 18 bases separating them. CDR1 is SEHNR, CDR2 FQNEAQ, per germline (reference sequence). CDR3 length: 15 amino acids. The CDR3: CASALDYPVYNEQFF. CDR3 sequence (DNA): TGTGCCAGCGCCTTGGACTACCCTGTTTACAATGAGCAGTTCTTC.

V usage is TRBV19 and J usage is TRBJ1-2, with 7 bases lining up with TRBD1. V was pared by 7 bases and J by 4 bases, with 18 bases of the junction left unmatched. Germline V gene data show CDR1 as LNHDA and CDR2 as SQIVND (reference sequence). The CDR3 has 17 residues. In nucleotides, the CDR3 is TGTGCCAGTACGGCCCCGGGACAGAGGAGTCTGGGCTATGGCTACACCTTC. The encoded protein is CASTAPGQRSLGYGYTF.